The 25 T cell receptor beta chains below were found in one sample sequenced in a study of OX40 agonist ivuxolimab in advanced cancers. The assay was immunoSEQ multiplex PCR, and TCRdb's table has in-frame clones only and misses some. The sample lists 80,000 or so clones; about 85% were seen once. This sample comprised CD4+ or CD8+ T cells sorted from blood, obtained in a trial of the OX40 agonist ivuxolimab. The origin of the receptors is an adult with an advanced solid tumor such as melanoma, head and neck, liver or kidney cancer.

The chain employs TRBV7-6 and TRBJ1-1; the D gene is possibly TRBD1 (5 bases). V was clipped by 0 bases and J by 1 base, with 12 bases between them. CDR3 length: 16 amino acids. Germline V lookup: CDR1 SGHVS, CDR2 FNYEAQ. In DNA, the CDR3 is TGTGCCAGCAGCTTAGCTGTGGCCGGGGGGAACACTGAAGCTTTCTTT. It codes for CASSLAVAGGNTEAFF.

The chain employs TRBV10-1 and TRBJ2-5; TRBD1 or TRBD2 may be the D gene (5 bases each). The CDR3 contains 16 residues. The germline V and J ends were trimmed by 1 base and 3 bases, with 15 bases remaining between them. CDR1 and CDR2 from the germline V gene are WNHNN and SYGVQD (reference sequence). CDR3 sequence (DNA): TGCGCCAGCAGTGAGTTCGCGAGCCAGGGAGAAGAGACCCAGTACTTC. This gives the protein CASSEFASQGEETQYF.

V gene TRBV19 combines with J gene TRBJ2-1; D remains unclear. The CDR3 extends over 17 amino acids. CDR1 and CDR2 from the germline V gene are LNHDA and SQIVND (reference sequence). With 2 bases removed from V and 0 bases from J, the gap between germline ends came to 14 bases. This chain's CDR3 is CASSIYTQVRSYNEQFF. CDR3 nucleotide sequence: TGTGCCAGTAGTATATATACCCAGGTTCGCTCCTACAATGAGCAGTTCTTC.

V is TRBV7-2 and J is TRBJ2-3; TRBD2 matches at 11 bases. The CDR3 extends over 18 amino acids. The ends lost 1 base at V and 3 bases at J; junction bases unmatched: 9. Per the germline V gene, CDR1 is SGHTA and CDR2 is FQGNSA. The CDR3 loop is CASSLGLAGWLLTDTQYF. CDR3 DNA: TGTGCCAGCAGCTTAGGACTAGCGGGGTGGCTTTTGACAGATACGCAGTATTTT.

J is TRBJ1-3 and V is TRBV28; D is undetermined. The germline V gene has CDR1 MDHEN and CDR2 SYDVKM. V lost 7 bases and J lost 0, with 10 bases in between. The CDR3 extends over 14 amino acids. CDR3 residues: CASMEKISGNTIYF. The CDR3, as DNA: TGTGCCAGCATGGAGAAGATCTCTGGAAACACCATATATTTT. Variable domain in full (rest from reference TRBV28 and TRBJ1-3): DVKVTQSSRYLVKRTGEKVFLECVQDMDHENMFWYRQDPGLGLRLIYFSYDVKMKEKGDIPEGYSVSREKKERFSLILESASTNQTSMYLCASMEKISGNTIYFGEGSWLTVV.

This chain connects TRBV5-1 to TRBJ1-1; 7 bases agree with TRBD1. The length of the CDR3 is 12 residues. Germline V gene sequence: CDR1 SGHRS, CDR2 YFSETQ. V lost 4 bases and J lost 7; bases outside the gene matches: 4. CDR3 protein: CASSPRQGEAFF. CDR3 DNA sequence: TGCGCCAGCAGCCCACGACAGGGTGAAGCTTTCTTT.

This sequence joins TRBV7-3 and TRBJ2-3, with 8 nucleotides matching TRBD2. CDR3 length: 16 residues. J was trimmed by 5 bases and V by 2 bases; bases with no gene match: 9. The germline CDR1 and CDR2 sequences are SGHTA and FQGTGA. The CDR3 spells CASSLRLGGAVDTQYF. DNA of the CDR3: TGTGCCAGCAGCTTACGTCTCGGGGGGGCGGTAGATACGCAGTATTTT.

V usage is TRBV7-8 and J usage is TRBJ2-7; the match to TRBD2 covers 9 bases. The CDR3 runs 17 residues. With V trimmed by 5 bases and J by 4 bases, 15 bases remained unmatched. Germline CDR1 is SGHVS and CDR2 is FQNEAQ. The CDR3, as DNA: TGTGCCAGCAGCCCGGGACTAGCTGGTTCACAGCGGTACGAGCAGTACTTC. Protein: CASSPGLAGSQRYEQYF.

The V and J genes are TRBV30 and TRBJ2-4, with D perhaps matching TRBD2 (5 bases). V was trimmed by 4 bases and J by 3 bases, leaving 10 bases between them. CDR3 length: 13 residues. CDR1 and CDR2 (germline): GTSNPN, SVGIG (reference sequence). The CDR3 DNA reads as TGTGCCTGGACCCCTCGGGGCAAAAACATTCAGTACTTC. As protein: CAWTPRGKNIQYF.

About this clone: The junction departs from the called germline gene at one end, perhaps through a read error. The rearrangement links TRBV28 to TRBJ1-6; the match to TRBD1 covers 8 bases. Germline V CDR1 and CDR2: MDHEN, SYDVKM. CDR3 length: 12 residues. CDR3 in DNA: TGTGCCAGCAGCTCTCAAACAGGGGGAACAGAGTTT. Encoded protein: CASSSQTGGTEF.

This chain uses TRBV6-5 with TRBJ1-5; perhaps TRBD1 as D (5 bases). The germline V gene encodes CDR1 MNHEY and CDR2 SVGAGI. This CDR3 has 16 amino acids. V lost 0 bases to trimming and J lost 11 bases, with 20 bases between them. This chain's CDR3 is CASSYSSGTSLRAQHF. The CDR3 nucleotides read TGTGCCAGCAGTTACTCGAGTGGGACCTCACTAAGGGCCCAGCATTTT.

The rearrangement links TRBV6-1 to TRBJ1-5, with D maybe TRBD1 (5 bases). This CDR3 spans 15 amino acids. V was trimmed by 5 bases and J by 4 bases, leaving 15 bases between them. Germline values: CDR1 MNHNS, CDR2 SASEGT. This chain's CDR3 is CASSPQKAGNQPQHF. The DNA of the CDR3 is TGTGCCAGCAGTCCGCAGAAAGCAGGGAATCAGCCCCAGCATTTT.

This clone has just one count. This chain links TRBV6-5 with TRBJ2-3, with D unclear. With 6 bases removed from V and 5 bases from J, the gap between germline ends came to 6 bases. Germline values: CDR1 MNHEY, CDR2 SVGAGI. The CDR3 is 11 residues long. The CDR3 DNA is TGTGCCAGCAGCCTGGGAGATACGCAGTATTTT. Translated: CASSLGDTQYF.

As to this clone: Other DNA sequences in this sample translate to the same CDR3. The chain has TRBV10-3 and TRBJ2-3; possibly TRBD1 for D (6 bases). Germline V gene data show CDR1 as ENHRY and CDR2 as SYGVKD. The ends were cut back, 0 bases at V and 3 bases at J, with 10 bases in the middle. The CDR3 has 15 amino acids. Here the CDR3 DNA reads TGTGCCATCAGTGAGTCTGGACAGTGGACAGATACGCAGTATTTT. Its protein product is CAISESGQWTDTQYF.

This clone was seen only once. The chain uses TRBV5-1 and TRBJ1-2; D not resolved. There are 13 residues in the CDR3. Trimming stripped 4 bases from V and 0 bases from J, with 7 bases between. The germline CDR1 and CDR2 sequences are SGHRS and YFSETQ. The CDR3 coding sequence is TGCGCCAGCAGCCCCGGATCTAACTATGGCTACACCTTC. Its protein product is CASSPGSNYGYTF.

The chain carries TRBV10-1 and TRBJ2-7; the D gene could be TRBD1 or TRBD2 (5 bases each). The germline gives CDR1 WNHNN, CDR2 SYGVQD (reference sequence). There are 13 residues in the CDR3. The ends were cut back, 2 bases at V and 8 bases at J, with 13 bases in the middle. CDR3 DNA: TGCGCCAGCAGTGAGACGGGGTGGGGCCAGCAGTACTTC. This sequence encodes CASSETGWGQQYF.

This clone has only one observation. The J gene is TRBJ2-3, the V gene TRBV4-2, with 10 bases aligning to TRBD2. Trimming took 7 bases from V and 7 from J; bases not matched to a gene: 5. This CDR3 has 13 amino acids. Germline assignment: CDR1 LGHNA and CDR2 YNFKEQ. The CDR3 DNA sequence: TGTGCCAGCAAACCTAGCGGGGGTTATACGCAGTATTTT. Encoded protein: CASKPSGGYTQYF.

The gene calls are TRBV5-6 and TRBJ1-5; 8 bases align to TRBD1. Germline V gene data show CDR1 as SGHDT and CDR2 as YYEEEE. Trimming cost V 1 base and J 5 bases; bases outside gene matches: 5. This CDR3 contains 15 residues. Here the CDR3 DNA reads TGTGCCAGCAGCTTGATGACAGGGGCGCATCAGCCCCAGCATTTT. Translation: CASSLMTGAHQPQHF.

The rearrangement links TRBV11-2 to TRBJ2-7; 7 bases match TRBD1. CDR3 length: 15 amino acids. The trim removed 0 bases at V and 1 base at J, leaving 3 bases unmatched. Germline values: CDR1 SGHAT, CDR2 FQNNGV. CDR3 nucleotide sequence: TGTGCCAGCAGCTTAGAGGACAGGCCTTCCTACGAGCAGTACTTC. Its translation is CASSLEDRPSYEQYF.

The chain employs TRBV6-5 and TRBJ2-1; perhaps TRBD1 as D (6 bases). Trimming stripped 0 bases from V and 7 bases from J, with 10 bases between. Looked up from germline, CDR1 is MNHEY and CDR2 is SVGAGI. The CDR3 runs to 14 residues. The CDR3 nucleotides are TGTGCCAGCAGTTACTCGCCAGGGGATAATGAGCAGTTCTTC. It is translated as CASSYSPGDNEQFF.

The chain joins TRBV7-3 to TRBJ1-1; maybe TRBD1 (6 bases). CDR3 length equals 14 residues. V lost 5 bases, J lost 11 bases, and 21 bases lay in between. Germline assignment: CDR1 SGHTA and CDR2 FQGTGA. The CDR3 region has the DNA TGTGCCAGCAGCCGAGGGGCGGACAGCCGTAACGCTTTCTTT. Translation: CASSRGADSRNAFF.

V usage is TRBV21-1 and J usage is TRBJ1-2. TRBV21-1 is classified as a pseudogene. The length of the CDR3 is 13 residues. The CDR3 loop is CASSKDRVFGYTF. The CDR3 DNA reads TGTGCCAGCAGCAAAGATAGGGTTTTTGGCTACACCTTC.

The chain joins TRBV28 to TRBJ2-1; TRBD1 aligns across 11 bases. Germline loops: CDR1 MDHEN, CDR2 SYDVKM. This CDR3 spans 16 amino acids. Trimming at V came to 6 bases and at J to 6 bases, leaving 10 bases not matched to a gene. The CDR3 DNA is TGTGCCAGCAGCCGGGACAGGGGGTTTGGATGCAATGAGCAGTTCTTC. Its protein is CASSRDRGFGCNEQFF.

The chain links TRBV7-2 to TRBJ2-1, with 15 nucleotides matching TRBD2. The CDR3 spans 16 residues. V gave up 5 bases and J gave up 4 bases; unmatched junction bases: 3. The V gene's germline CDR1 is SGHTA and CDR2 FQGNSA. Here the CDR3 reads CASSRTSGGVYNEQFF. Written as DNA, the CDR3 is TGTGCCAGCAGCCGGACTAGCGGGGGGGTGTACAATGAGCAGTTCTTC.

The table lists this clone with a few counts. V and J are TRBV7-9 and TRBJ2-5; TRBD2 matches 7 bases. The CDR3 extends over 15 amino acids. Germline trimming cut 1 base from V and 8 bases from J; bases unmatched to any gene: 10. Germline lookup yields CDR1 SEHNR and CDR2 FQNEAQ (reference sequence). The CDR3 loop reads CASSLGFGTSDTQYF. The CDR3 nucleotides are TGTGCCAGCAGCTTAGGGTTTGGAACTAGCGACACCCAGTACTTC.